Described below is a single T cell receptor beta chain sequence and its context. Its antigen remains unidentified. One entry per CDR3 protein results from TCRdb running MiXCR on the RACE reads. The sample shows under 200,000 distinct CDR3 sequences, about a quarter of them seen only once. The sample comes from a study of human T cells and chemical hapten exposure. Study details: Patch tests applied 0.01% DPC to the upper back and were scored after 6 days.

This sample's time point: patch test 3, about 24 weeks after DPC sensitization. The treatment: therapeutic diphenylcyclopropenone sensitization with weekly scalp DPC. The CDR3 contains 15 residues. The ends lost 1 base at V and 10 bases at J; junction bases unmatched: 8. CDR1 is LGHDT, CDR2 YNNKEL, per germline (reference sequence). Study-wide results and caveats: The number of TCRs above 1 in 1000 frequency did not change after DPC sensitization.

The receptor's source is a woman between 18 and 29 years old with alopecia areata. Some clones in this sample may be carry-over from other donors' samples. Specimen: whole blood, collected in connection with sensitization to the hapten diphenylcyclopropenone (DPC). The V call is TRBV3-1, the J call TRBJ2-1; TRBD2 agrees at 9 bases. The CDR3 nucleotides are TGTGCCAGCAGCCAAGGCCTAGCGGGGTTTGGGGAGCAGTTCTTC. Its translation is CASSQGLAGFGEQFF.